This T cell receptor beta chain emerged from a study of T-cell memory formation after mild COVID-19. Study background: There were largely donor-specific TCR clusters. Study results and caveats: CD4+ contracting clones lay mainly in CM and EM, CD8+ ones in EMRA.

This CDR3 has 12 residues. V was pared by 3 bases and J by 8 bases, with 10 bases between. This clonotype occurred once. As yet, its antigen is unknown. Using its own MiXCR run on the 5' RACE reads, TCRdb lists one record per CDR3 protein. The sample comprises 250,000 to 350,000 distinct CDR3 sequences, 15% to 20% of which are singletons, and about 21% rests with the top ten. This TCR was sampled from a man between 18 and 29 years old who had mild COVID-19 (a few samples of this study predate the infection). Cell type and time point are not known. The genes are TRBV12-3 or TRBV12-4 and TRBJ1-1, with D unresolved. What was sequenced was PBMCs or a T cell subset sorted from them (not recorded which). The CDR3 DNA sequence: TGTGCCAGCAGTTTTACCCACAAGGAAGCTTTCTTT. It specifies CASSFTHKEAFF.